Shown below are 20 T cell receptor beta chains from a single sample sequenced in a study of blood T cell repertoires in COVID-19. The protocol was immunoSEQ multiplex PCR, while the TCRdb copy is restricted to in-frame clones and leaves out a portion. The sample has roughly 100,000 clones; 85% to 90% are singletons. The sample consisted of peripheral blood. The receptors derive from a human donor in a cohort sampled during active COVID-19.

The chain employs TRBV21-1 and TRBJ1-2; the listed D gene, TRBD1, was not tested against the DNA. TRBV21-1 is labeled a pseudogene. The CDR3 extends over 15 amino acids. The CDR3 sequence: CASSNLPGANYGYTF. The CDR3 nucleotides are TGTGCCAGCAGCAATCTCCCAGGGGCTAACTATGGCTACACCTTC.

This clone was seen a few times. The chain carries TRBV18 and TRBJ1-1, with D perhaps TRBD1 (5 bases). Germline V gene data show CDR1 as KGHSH and CDR2 as LQKENI. V lost 10 bases and J lost 1, with 13 bases in between. The CDR3 length is 13 residues. CDR3 coding DNA: TGTGCCAACGCAGGGCAGAAGAACACTGAAGCTTTCTTT. This encodes CANAGQKNTEAFF.

V is TRBV7-8 and J is TRBJ2-1; 7 bases map to TRBD2. Trimming took 5 bases from V and 2 from J; bases not matched to a gene: 12. CDR1 and CDR2 (germline): SGHVS, FQNEAQ. The CDR3 sequence is 17 residues long. CDR3 nucleotide sequence: TGTGCCAGCAGCATCACCCCGGGACTACCACCCTACAATGAGCAGTTCTTC. It codes for CASSITPGLPPYNEQFF.

This clone was observed once. This rearrangement joins TRBV11-3 to TRBJ2-1; TRBD2 matches 12 bases. After removal of 4 bases from V and 0 bases from J, the junction contained 7 bases not matched to a gene. Germline-derived CDR1 and CDR2 are SGHNT and YENEEA. The CDR3 covers 18 residues. CDR3 sequence (DNA): TGTGCCAGCAGCTCCCGGACTAGCGGGGCAAACTCCTACAATGAGCAGTTCTTC. Residues: CASSSRTSGANSYNEQFF.

The rearrangement uses TRBV19 and TRBJ1-3; a possible D gene is TRBD1 (6 bases). Trimming pared 8 bases from V and 4 bases from J, leaving 12 bases between. This CDR3 is 13 amino acids long. Germline assignment: CDR1 LNHDA and CDR2 SQIVND (reference sequence). DNA for the CDR3: TGTGCCAGTTTACAGGGTTTCGGAAACACCATATATTTT. This sequence encodes CASLQGFGNTIYF.

The chain joins TRBV5-8 to TRBJ2-5; D might be TRBD1 (6 bases). The CDR3 runs 14 residues. V was pared by 4 bases and J by 2 bases, with 12 bases between. Germline CDR1 is SGHTS and CDR2 is YDEGEE. The CDR3 nucleotides read TGTGCCAGCAGCCACGGACAGATACAAGAGACCCAGTACTTC. This translates into CASSHGQIQETQYF. Full variable domain (remainder filled in from reference TRBV5-8 and TRBJ2-5): EAGVTQSPTHLIKTRGQQATLRCSPISGHTSVYWYQQALGLGLQFLLWYDEGEERNRGNFPPRFSGRQFPNYSSELNVNALELEDSALYLCASSHGQIQETQYFGPGTRLLVL.

This chain uses TRBV18 with TRBJ2-3, with TRBD2 matching over 11 bases. The CDR3 extends over 16 amino acids. Losses at the gene ends were 6 bases for V and 1 base for J; bases not matched to a gene: 6. The germline V gene encodes CDR1 KGHSH and CDR2 LQKENI. DNA for the CDR3: TGTGCCAGCTCGCCGGGACTAGCGGCCCGCACAGATACGCAGTATTTT. It encodes CASSPGLAARTDTQYF. Filled out from reference TRBV18 and TRBJ2-3, the complete variable domain reads NAGVMQNPRHLVRRRGQEARLRCSPMKGHSHVYWYRQLPEEGLKFMVYLQKENIIDESGMPKERFSAEFPKEGPSILRIQQVVRGDSAAYFCASSPGLAARTDTQYFGPGTRLTVL.

The J gene is TRBJ1-2, the V gene TRBV28, with a tentative D call TRBD1 (5 bases). Germline V lookup: CDR1 MDHEN, CDR2 SYDVKM. CDR3 length equals 15 residues. V was trimmed by 4 bases and J by 0 bases, leaving 12 bases between them. The CDR3 reads CASSSPGGSNYGYTF. CDR3 coding DNA: TGTGCCAGCAGTTCCCCGGGGGGGTCTAACTATGGCTACACCTTC.

The chain carries TRBV7-9 and TRBJ1-4; TRBD1 matches at 10 bases. J lost 0 bases, V lost 5 bases, and 3 bases had no gene match. Germline V gives CDR1 SEHNR, CDR2 FQNEAQ (reference sequence). The CDR3 has 16 residues. CDR3 bases: TGTGCCAGCAGCCTTGGACAGGGGGCAACTAATGAAAAACTGTTTTTT. Amino acid sequence: CASSLGQGATNEKLFF.

The V gene is TRBV12-3 or TRBV12-4, the J gene TRBJ2-7; the D is unclear. The CDR3 spans 13 residues. The V and J ends lost 0 bases and 3 bases respectively, with 6 bases between them. For the CDR3, the DNA is TGTGCCAGCAGTTTAGCGCGGATCTACGAGCAGTACTTC. Amino acids: CASSLARIYEQYF.

V gene TRBV7-9 combines with J gene TRBJ2-5; 12 nucleotides line up with TRBD2. With 1 base clipped from V and 4 bases from J, the junction kept 7 bases outside the gene matches. The CDR3 has 17 residues. Germline CDR1 SEHNR, CDR2 FQNEAQ (reference sequence). DNA for the CDR3: TGTGCCAGCAGCTTAGGGAAGACTAGCGGGGGAGGAGAGACCCAGTACTTC. This encodes CASSLGKTSGGGETQYF.

This chain joins TRBV2 and TRBJ1-1; the D is unclear. Germline lookup yields CDR1 SNHLY and CDR2 FYNNEI. The CDR3 has 15 amino acids. V gave up 2 bases and J gave up 0 bases, with 10 bases separating them. This CDR3 reads CASSESVGLNTEAFF. CDR3 DNA sequence: TGTGCCAGCAGTGAATCGGTGGGCTTGAACACTGAAGCTTTCTTT.

This rearrangement joins TRBV6-1 to TRBJ1-1; TRBD1 agrees at 8 bases. Trimming took 2 bases from V and 11 from J; bases not matched to a gene: 7. The CDR3 is 13 amino acids. The germline V gene encodes CDR1 MNHNS and CDR2 SASEGT. The CDR3 DNA reads TGTGCCAGCAGTGAACAGGGGGCTGGATGGGCTTTCTTT. It specifies CASSEQGAGWAFF.

V and J are TRBV18 and TRBJ2-7, with a weak D call TRBD2 (5 bases). Trimming removed 3 bases at V and 6 bases at J, with 9 bases between. The germline V gene has CDR1 KGHSH and CDR2 LQKENI. The CDR3 loop spans 12 amino acids. CDR3 loop: CASSPRTGEQYF. The CDR3, as DNA: TGTGCCAGCTCACCGAGGACTGGCGAGCAGTACTTC.

This clone came up once. The V and J genes are TRBV18 and TRBJ1-3; D is ambiguous. V lost 5 bases and J lost 4, with 15 bases in between. CDR1 KGHSH and CDR2 LQKENI come from the germline V gene. The CDR3 consists of 15 residues. The CDR3 sequence is CASSTESGSGNTIYF. DNA of the CDR3: TGTGCCAGCTCAACAGAGTCAGGTTCCGGAAACACCATATATTTT.

The rearrangement uses TRBV27 and TRBJ1-5; possibly TRBD1 for D (5 bases). The V end lost 3 bases, the J end lost 7 bases, and 16 bases lay between the germline ends. Germline CDR1 is MNHEY and CDR2 is SMNVEV (reference sequence). This CDR3 region has 15 residues. The CDR3 loop reads CASSFGQGTGQPQHF. The CDR3 DNA follows: TGTGCCAGCAGTTTTGGTCAAGGGACTGGCCAGCCCCAGCATTTT.

V and J are TRBV11-2 and TRBJ2-7; 9 bases are shared with TRBD2. Per the germline V gene, CDR1 is SGHAT and CDR2 is FQNNGV. With 6 bases clipped from V and 2 bases from J, the junction kept 20 bases outside the gene matches. CDR3 size: 19 residues. This chain's CDR3 is CASSSIRHGPAGGPYEQYF. For the CDR3, the DNA is TGTGCCAGCAGTTCTATTCGTCACGGGCCAGCGGGGGGTCCCTACGAGCAGTACTTC.

The chain has TRBV7-9 and TRBJ1-5; no definite D call. The ends were cut back, 1 base at V and 5 bases at J, with 6 bases in the middle. The CDR3 contains 13 residues. Per the germline V gene, CDR1 is SEHNR and CDR2 is FQNEAQ (reference sequence). The CDR3 region has the DNA TGTGCCAGCAGCTTAGACACGTATCAGCCCCAGCATTTT. It is translated as CASSLDTYQPQHF.

The genes are TRBV10-3 and TRBJ1-1; 7 bases line up with TRBD1. J lost 1 base, V lost 6 bases, and 2 bases had no gene match. Germline loops: CDR1 ENHRY, CDR2 SYGVKD. This CDR3 region has 13 residues. In DNA form, the CDR3 reads TGTGCCATCAGGGGGACAGAGAACACTGAAGCTTTCTTT. Translation: CAIRGTENTEAFF.

CDR3 region: CASSLFGSTGELFF. The CDR3 region has the DNA TGTGCCAGCAGTTTATTCGGTTCCACCGGGGAGCTGTTTTTT. The chain joins TRBV28 to TRBJ2-2; D uncertain. The CDR3 totals 14 residues. The germline gives CDR1 MDHEN, CDR2 SYDVKM. Trimming pared 1 base from V and 4 bases from J, leaving 7 bases between. Filled out from reference TRBV28 and TRBJ2-2, the complete variable domain reads DVKVTQSSRYLVKRTGEKVFLECVQDMDHENMFWYRQDPGLGLRLIYFSYDVKMKEKGDIPEGYSVSREKKERFSLILESASTNQTSMYLCASSLFGSTGELFFGEGSRLTVL.